One and the same sample provided the 18 T cell receptor beta chains below, sequenced in a study of blood T cells in healthy people across ages. It was with a sample-barcoded 5' primer and a J-beta primer mix that a second PCR of roughly 6 to 11 cycles was run. Via MiXCR, TCRdb re-called the 5' RACE reads, giving one row per CDR3 protein. There are more than 1 million distinct CDR3 sequences in the sample; more than 35% occur only once, and 18% lies in the top ten. Sequenced: blood. All receptors derive from an older woman in good health.

The chain employs TRBV2 and TRBJ2-7, with 7 nucleotides matching TRBD2. CDR3 size: 16 residues. Germline V gene lookup returns CDR1 SNHLY and CDR2 FYNNEI. Trimming cost V 6 bases and J 3 bases; bases outside gene matches: 14. The CDR3 is CASRGLTGGSHYEQYF. The CDR3 coding sequence is TGTGCCAGCAGAGGCCTTACGGGCGGGAGCCACTACGAGCAGTACTTC. Variable domain in full (rest from reference TRBV2 and TRBJ2-7): EPEVTQTPSHQVTQMGQEVILRCVPISNHLYFYWYRQILGQKVEFLVSFYNNEISEKSEIFDDQFSVERPDGSNFTLKIRSTKLEDSAMYFCASRGLTGGSHYEQYFGPGTRLTVT.

This clonotype has only a few counts. The chain carries TRBV11-2 and TRBJ2-1; D unclear. The CDR3 loop spans 13 amino acids. The germline V gene has CDR1 SGHAT and CDR2 FQNNGV. Trimming took 4 bases from V and 5 from J, leaving 9 bases between them. CDR3 in amino acids: CASSSRTHNEQFF. The CDR3 coding sequence is TGTGCCAGCAGCTCCAGGACCCACAATGAGCAGTTCTTC.

V is TRBV5-4 and J is TRBJ1-1; a weak D match, TRBD1 (5 bases). The V end lost 2 bases, the J end lost 3 bases, and 14 bases lay between the germline ends. Germline-derived CDR1 and CDR2 are SGHNT and YYREEE (reference sequence). This CDR3 has 15 amino acids. The DNA of the CDR3 is TGTGCCAGCAGCTTAGGCGGGGGGGTTGACACTGAAGCTTTCTTT. This gives the protein CASSLGGGVDTEAFF.

This clonotype was counted a few times. J is TRBJ2-5 and V is TRBV28; perhaps TRBD2 as D (5 bases). Trimming removed 5 bases at V and 1 base at J, with 14 bases between. The CDR3 contains 15 residues. Germline CDR1 and CDR2: MDHEN and SYDVKM. CDR3: CASSPLTNIQETQYF. The CDR3 DNA reads TGTGCCAGCAGTCCATTGACTAATATCCAAGAGACCCAGTACTTC. Full variable domain (outside the CDR3, taken from reference TRBV28 and TRBJ2-5): DVKVTQSSRYLVKRTGEKVFLECVQDMDHENMFWYRQDPGLGLRLIYFSYDVKMKEKGDIPEGYSVSREKKERFSLILESASTNQTSMYLCASSPLTNIQETQYFGPGTRLLVL.

As to this clonotype: A much larger clone is a single base away; this may be a read error. V usage is TRBV20-1 and J usage is TRBJ1-5; 7 bases line up with TRBD1. Germline V gene data show CDR1 as DFQATT and CDR2 as SNEGSKA (reference sequence). CDR3 size: 16 residues. The ends lost 3 bases at V and 13 bases at J; junction bases unmatched: 21. The DNA for the CDR3 is TGCAGTGCTAGGACTACATACGGGACAGACATTATAGCGCAGCATTTT. Its protein is CSARTTYGTDIIAQHF.

There are a few counts of this clonotype. This chain connects TRBV28 to TRBJ2-7; TRBD1 is a possible D gene (6 bases). Deletions cut 10 bases from V and 2 bases from J, with 12 bases between. This CDR3 is built from 12 residues. Germline V lookup: CDR1 MDHEN, CDR2 SYDVKM. CDR3 amino acids: CATTGFTYEQYF. The CDR3 nucleotides read TGTGCCACCACAGGGTTTACCTACGAGCAGTACTTC. Drawing the rest from reference TRBV28 and TRBJ2-7, the complete variable domain is DVKVTQSSRYLVKRTGEKVFLECVQDMDHENMFWYRQDPGLGLRLIYFSYDVKMKEKGDIPEGYSVSREKKERFSLILESASTNQTSMYLCATTGFTYEQYFGPGTRLTVT.

This rearrangement joins TRBV7-9 to TRBJ2-1; 8 nucleotides align to TRBD2. The germline gives CDR1 SEHNR, CDR2 FQNEAQ (reference sequence). The CDR3 is 16 amino acids. With 5 bases clipped from V and 10 bases from J, the junction kept 16 bases outside the gene matches. The CDR3: CASSPGAGGGLLEQFF. The CDR3 DNA is TGTGCCAGCAGCCCCGGTGCGGGAGGCGGTCTATTGGAGCAGTTCTTC.

This clonotype was detected only a few times. The V call is TRBV24-1, the J call TRBJ2-2; 13 positions agree with TRBD2. Germline trimming cut 4 bases from V and 5 bases from J; bases unmatched to any gene: 6. CDR3 length: 17 residues. Germline CDR1 is KGHDR and CDR2 is SFDVKD. The CDR3: CATSDRWTSGRTGELFF. CDR3 in DNA: TGTGCCACCAGTGACCGATGGACTAGCGGGAGAACCGGGGAGCTGTTTTTT.

This clonotype was recorded a few times. The gene calls are TRBV9 and TRBJ2-1; D is possibly TRBD1 or TRBD2 (5 bases each). The CDR3 totals 14 residues. Trimming pared 4 bases from V and 6 bases from J, leaving 14 bases between. CDR1 SGDLS and CDR2 YYNGEE come from the germline V gene. The CDR3 region is CASSPGTPLNEQFF. CDR3 bases: TGTGCCAGCAGCCCCGGGACCCCTCTCAATGAGCAGTTCTTC. Using reference TRBV9 and TRBJ2-1 for the parts outside the CDR3, the full variable domain is DSGVTQTPKHLITATGQRVTLRCSPRSGDLSVYWYQQSLDQGLQFLIQYYNGEERAKGNILERFSAQQFPDLHSELNLSSLELGDSALYFCASSPGTPLNEQFFGPGTRLTVL.

This clonotype was counted between two and nine times. The chain uses TRBV12-3 or TRBV12-4 and TRBJ2-5; 8 nucleotides agree with TRBD1. The length of the CDR3 is 16 residues. After removal of 3 bases from V and 2 bases from J, the junction contained 8 bases not matched to a gene. The CDR3 region is CASSFRGPRGQETQYF. In nucleotides, the CDR3 is TGTGCCAGCAGTTTCAGGGGGCCGAGGGGGCAAGAGACCCAGTACTTC.

This chain uses TRBV28 with TRBJ1-4; D is uncertain. The ends were cut back, 6 bases at V and 4 bases at J, with 12 bases in the middle. The germline V gene has CDR1 MDHEN and CDR2 SYDVKM. The CDR3 covers 14 residues. The CDR3 sequence: CASSLVRDNEKLFF. The DNA for the CDR3 is TGTGCCAGCAGCCTTGTAAGGGATAATGAAAAACTGTTTTTT.

J is TRBJ1-6 and V is TRBV27; perhaps TRBD1 as D (6 bases). V shed 8 bases and J shed 11 bases, with 22 bases lying between them. In germline, CDR1 is MNHEY, CDR2 SMNVEV (reference sequence). The CDR3 totals 15 residues. CDR3 sequence (DNA): TGTGCCAGCCTCCTCCGGGGGCAGCAAAATCCACCCCTCCACTTT. The encoded protein is CASLLRGQQNPPLHF.

V is TRBV20-1 and J is TRBJ1-2; D is unresolved. The CDR3 has 16 amino acids. CDR1 and CDR2 (germline): DFQATT, SNEGSKA (reference sequence). Trimming shortened V by 5 bases and J by 0 bases, and 19 bases separated the two germline ends. Here the CDR3 reads CSAFANPGAANYGYTF. Written as DNA, the CDR3 is TGCAGTGCTTTCGCAAACCCAGGAGCAGCTAACTATGGCTACACCTTC.

The chain employs TRBV2 and TRBJ2-5; 7 nucleotides match TRBD1. The germline V gene encodes CDR1 SNHLY and CDR2 FYNNEI. The J segment lost 2 bases and the V segment lost 7 bases, leaving 13 bases of the junction unmatched. This CDR3 comprises 16 residues. The CDR3 region has the DNA TGTGCCAGCAACACGATACAGGGGCTAGGGCAAGAGACCCAGTACTTC. Residues: CASNTIQGLGQETQYF.

V and J are TRBV3-1 and TRBJ2-1; D remains ambiguous. The CDR3 covers 17 residues. CDR1 is LGHDT, CDR2 YNNKEL, per germline (reference sequence). Trimming shortened V by 4 bases and J by 6 bases, and 22 bases separated the two germline ends. CDR3 residues: CASSPHLGSPGSNEQFF. CDR3 in DNA: TGTGCCAGCAGCCCCCACCTGGGATCCCCCGGAAGCAATGAGCAGTTCTTC.

This clonotype was picked up a small number of times. This chain connects TRBV4-2 to TRBJ1-1; 7 nucleotides align to TRBD1. J was trimmed by 6 bases and V by 3 bases; bases with no gene match: 7. The CDR3 has 14 residues. From germline, CDR1 is LGHNA and CDR2 YNFKEQ. The CDR3: CASSQTGSFSEAFF. CDR3 nucleotide sequence: TGTGCCAGCAGCCAGACAGGGTCGTTCTCTGAAGCTTTCTTT.

This chain links TRBV9 with TRBJ2-1; 7 bases are a match to TRBD2. CDR3 size: 14 residues. Per germline, CDR1 SGDLS and CDR2 YYNGEE. With V trimmed by 1 base and J by 6 bases, 4 bases remained unmatched. In DNA form, the CDR3 reads TGTGCCAGCAGCGTAACGGGAGGAAGCAATGAGCAGTTCTTC. Residues: CASSVTGGSNEQFF.

The sample holds a few counts of this clonotype. This chain links TRBV27 with TRBJ2-3; 7 nucleotides agree with TRBD1. V lost 2 bases and J lost 4; bases outside the gene matches: 3. Germline V CDR1 and CDR2: MNHEY, SMNVEV (reference sequence). The CDR3 has 14 amino acids. The CDR3 region has the DNA TGTGCCAGCAGTTTAAATCAGGGGGCAGATACGCAGTATTTT. As protein: CASSLNQGADTQYF.